This entry features one T cell receptor beta chain sequence. What it binds is not known. With molecular barcodes, quantitative 5'-RACE was used to make the TCR beta libraries. TCRdb re-called the 5' RACE reads with MiXCR, one entry per CDR3 protein. The data contain roughly 150,000 distinct CDR3 sequences, under 35% of them seen just once; the ten biggest clones take up 4.5% to 6%. These data belong to a study of CD8 T cells in ankylosing spondylitis. Study-wide points: Disease-linked clones were CD8+ and relatively rare in peripheral blood. Typical of ankylosing spondylitis blood, it appeared, was a TCR beta motif of roughly eight highly homologous variants. Significant enrichment of disease-linked clones was reportedly seen in matched ankylosing spondylitis synovial fluid.

The CDR3 runs 13 residues. Germline V gene sequence: CDR1 WSHSY, CDR2 SAAADI. The ends were cut back, 0 bases at V and 3 bases at J, with 5 bases in the middle. Sequencing was performed on synovial fluid, either unsorted or a sorted T cell fraction (not recorded which). The clonotype was recovered from a male donor with ankylosing spondylitis. The genes are TRBV10-2 and TRBJ1-2, with D hard to call. Here the CDR3 DNA reads TGCGCCAGCAGTGAGTCCGTAGACTATGGCTACACCTTC. This translates into CASSESVDYGYTF.